Sequencing of this T cell receptor beta chain was carried out in a study of shared clonotypes between healthy human individuals. Study-wide results and limits: Rarefaction showed sorted-subset sequencing was incomplete despite large depth. Genetic and exposure-history diversity was limited by the few donors.

TCRdb's copy holds only in-frame clones and misses some; the assay was immunoSEQ multiplex PCR. Altogether roughly 1,600,000 clones are present, 98% being singletons, with the ten largest covering about 0.35%. As regards this clone: The antigen is not known.

The TCR originated in a man younger than 45 in good health. Input material: naive CD4+ T cells sorted from blood. Subset here: CD45RA+ positively selected.

The CDR3 DNA reads as TGTGCCAGCAGCCCCAGGTCAGGTGGGTCCTACGAGCAGTACTTC. It encodes CASSPRSGGSYEQYF. The rearrangement links TRBV5-4 to TRBJ2-7; D unresolved. Trimming stripped 4 bases from V and 1 base from J, with 15 bases between. This CDR3 spans 15 amino acids. Germline V gene lookup returns CDR1 SGHNT and CDR2 YYREEE (reference sequence).